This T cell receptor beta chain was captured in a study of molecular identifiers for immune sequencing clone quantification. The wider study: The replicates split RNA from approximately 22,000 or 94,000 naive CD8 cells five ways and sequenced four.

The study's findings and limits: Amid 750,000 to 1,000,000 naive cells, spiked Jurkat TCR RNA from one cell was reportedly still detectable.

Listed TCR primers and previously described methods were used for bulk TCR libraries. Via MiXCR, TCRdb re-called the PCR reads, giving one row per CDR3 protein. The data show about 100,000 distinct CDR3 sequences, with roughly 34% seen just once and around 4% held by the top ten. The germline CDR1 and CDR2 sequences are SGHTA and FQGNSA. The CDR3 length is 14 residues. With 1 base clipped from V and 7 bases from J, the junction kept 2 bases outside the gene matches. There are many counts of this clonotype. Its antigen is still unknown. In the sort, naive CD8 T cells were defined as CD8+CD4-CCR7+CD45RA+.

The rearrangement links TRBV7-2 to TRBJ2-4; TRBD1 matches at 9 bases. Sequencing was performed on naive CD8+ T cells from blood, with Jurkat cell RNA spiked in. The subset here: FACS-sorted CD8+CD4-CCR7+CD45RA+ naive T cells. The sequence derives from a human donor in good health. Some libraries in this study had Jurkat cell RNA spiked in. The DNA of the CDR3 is TGTGCCAGCAGCTTAGGACAGGGGGTGAACATTCAGTACTTC. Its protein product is CASSLGQGVNIQYF.